Shown below are 3 T cell receptor beta chains from a single sample sequenced in a study of cytomegalovirus exposure and HLA in healthy donors. The PCR used 60 Vbeta and 13 Jbeta primers. Repertoires were generated with immunoSEQ multiplex PCR, while TCRdb's copy carries only in-frame clones and drops some. The data hold around 120,000 clones, with roughly 79% observed a single time. Sequencing was done on a sample of PBMCs. The source is a woman between 18 and 29 years old in good health and CMV-seronegative.

V is TRBV5-1 and J is TRBJ2-7; tentative D call: TRBD2 (5 bases). The CDR3 loop spans 15 amino acids. Trimming took 4 bases from V and 2 from J, leaving 16 bases between them. Per germline, CDR1 SGHRS and CDR2 YFSETQ. CDR3 residues: CASSPEAAATYEQYF. The CDR3 nucleotides are TGCGCCAGCAGCCCGGAGGCGGCTGCGACCTACGAGCAGTACTTC.

This rearrangement joins TRBV14 to TRBJ1-1, with 8 bases matching TRBD1. Germline values: CDR1 SGHDN, CDR2 FVKESK. With 4 bases clipped from V and 5 bases from J, the junction kept 9 bases outside the gene matches. CDR3 length equals 15 residues. The DNA for the CDR3 is TGTGCCAGCAGCCTGAGGACAGGGAGGGGAACTGAAGCTTTCTTT. The encoded protein is CASSLRTGRGTEAFF.

The chain uses TRBV6-1 and TRBJ1-6; 8 nucleotides line up with TRBD1. The V gene end was trimmed by 4 bases and the J gene end by 0 bases; junction bases not matched to a gene: 5. The CDR3 sequence is 17 residues long. Germline V gives CDR1 MNHNS, CDR2 SASEGT. The CDR3: CASSVGDRSSYNSPLHF. The CDR3 coding sequence is TGTGCCAGCAGTGTGGGGGACAGGAGCTCCTATAATTCACCCCTCCACTTT.